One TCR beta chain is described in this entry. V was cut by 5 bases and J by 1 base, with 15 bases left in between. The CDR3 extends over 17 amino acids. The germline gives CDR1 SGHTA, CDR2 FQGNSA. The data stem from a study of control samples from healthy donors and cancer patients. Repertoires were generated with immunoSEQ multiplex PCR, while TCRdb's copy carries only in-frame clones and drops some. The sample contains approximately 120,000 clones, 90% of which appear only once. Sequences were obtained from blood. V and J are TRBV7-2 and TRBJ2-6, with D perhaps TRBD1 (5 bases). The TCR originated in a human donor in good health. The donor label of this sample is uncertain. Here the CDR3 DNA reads TGTGCCAGCAGCCTAACTGGACCAGGGTCTGGGGCCAACGTCCTGACTTTC. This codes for CASSLTGPGSGANVLTF.